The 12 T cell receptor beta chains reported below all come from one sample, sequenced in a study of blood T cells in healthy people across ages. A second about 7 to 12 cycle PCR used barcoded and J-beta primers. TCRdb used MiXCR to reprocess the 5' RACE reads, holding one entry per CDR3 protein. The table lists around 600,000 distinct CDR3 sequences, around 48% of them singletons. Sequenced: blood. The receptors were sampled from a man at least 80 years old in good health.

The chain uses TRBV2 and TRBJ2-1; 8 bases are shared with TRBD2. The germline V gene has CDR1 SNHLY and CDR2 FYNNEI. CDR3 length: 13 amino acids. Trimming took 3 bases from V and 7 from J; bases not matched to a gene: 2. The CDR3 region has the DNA TGTGCCAGCAGTGAGAAGCGGGAGAATGAGCAGTTCTTC. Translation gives CASSEKRENEQFF.

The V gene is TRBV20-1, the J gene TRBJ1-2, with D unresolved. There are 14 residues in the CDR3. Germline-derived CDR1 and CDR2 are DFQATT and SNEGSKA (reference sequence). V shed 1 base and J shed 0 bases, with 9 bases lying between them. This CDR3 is CSARVHWANYGYTF. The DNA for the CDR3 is TGCAGTGCTAGAGTTCACTGGGCTAACTATGGCTACACCTTC.

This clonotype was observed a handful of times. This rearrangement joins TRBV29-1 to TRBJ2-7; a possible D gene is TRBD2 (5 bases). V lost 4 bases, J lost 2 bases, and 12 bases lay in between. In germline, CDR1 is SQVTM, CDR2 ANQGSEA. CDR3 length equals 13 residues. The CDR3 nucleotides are TGCAGCGTTGTGGCGGGTGCGCCCTACGAGCAGTACTTC. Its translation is CSVVAGAPYEQYF.

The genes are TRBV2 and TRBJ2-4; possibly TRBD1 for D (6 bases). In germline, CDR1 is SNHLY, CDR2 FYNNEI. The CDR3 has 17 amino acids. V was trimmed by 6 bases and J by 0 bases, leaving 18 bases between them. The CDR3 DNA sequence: TGTGCCAGCAGGGACGCACAGGGTGGGATAGCCAAAAACATTCAGTACTTC. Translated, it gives CASRDAQGGIAKNIQYF.

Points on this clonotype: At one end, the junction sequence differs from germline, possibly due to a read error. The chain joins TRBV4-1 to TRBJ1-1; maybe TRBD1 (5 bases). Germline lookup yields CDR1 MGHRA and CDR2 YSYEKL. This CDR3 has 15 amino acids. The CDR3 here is CVSSQVLAGRSEAFF. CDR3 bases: TGCGTCAGCAGCCAAGTCCTGGCAGGGAGGTCTGAAGCTTTCTTT.

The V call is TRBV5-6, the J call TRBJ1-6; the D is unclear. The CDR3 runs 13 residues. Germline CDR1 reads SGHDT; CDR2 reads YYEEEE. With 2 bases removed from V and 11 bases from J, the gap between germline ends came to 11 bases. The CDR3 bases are TGTGCCAGCAGCTTACAGCTCGGGGCACCCCTCCACTTT. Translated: CASSLQLGAPLHF.

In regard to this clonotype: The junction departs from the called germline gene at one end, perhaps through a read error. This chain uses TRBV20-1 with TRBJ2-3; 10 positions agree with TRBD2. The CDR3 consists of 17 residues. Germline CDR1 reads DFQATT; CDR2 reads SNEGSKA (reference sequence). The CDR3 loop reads CGARGVLLAGVPDTQYF. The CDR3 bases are TGCGGTGCTAGAGGCGTGCTGCTAGCGGGAGTCCCAGATACGCAGTATTTT.

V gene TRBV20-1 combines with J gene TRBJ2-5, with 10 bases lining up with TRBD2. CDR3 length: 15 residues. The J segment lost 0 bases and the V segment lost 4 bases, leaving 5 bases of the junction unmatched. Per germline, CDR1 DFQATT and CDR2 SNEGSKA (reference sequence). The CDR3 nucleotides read TGCAGTGCTAATCCGGGACTAGCGAACCAAGAGACCCAGTACTTC. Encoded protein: CSANPGLANQETQYF.

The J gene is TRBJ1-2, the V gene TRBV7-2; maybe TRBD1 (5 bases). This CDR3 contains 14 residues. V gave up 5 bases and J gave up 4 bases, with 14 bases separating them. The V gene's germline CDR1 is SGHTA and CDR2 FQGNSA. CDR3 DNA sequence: TGTGCCAGCAGCCAAAGAGGGGAGAGCTATGGCTACACCTTC. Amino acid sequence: CASSQRGESYGYTF.

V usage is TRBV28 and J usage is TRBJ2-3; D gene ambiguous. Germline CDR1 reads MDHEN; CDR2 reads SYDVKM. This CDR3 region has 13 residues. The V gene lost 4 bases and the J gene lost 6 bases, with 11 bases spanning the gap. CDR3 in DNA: TGTGCCAGCAGTTATCTAAGGACCGATACGCAGTATTTT. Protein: CASSYLRTDTQYF.

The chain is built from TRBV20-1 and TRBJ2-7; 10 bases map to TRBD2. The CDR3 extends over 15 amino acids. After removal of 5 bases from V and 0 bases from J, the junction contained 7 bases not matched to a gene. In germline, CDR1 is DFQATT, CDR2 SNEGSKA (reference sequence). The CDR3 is CSALSGGGASYEQYF. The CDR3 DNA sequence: TGCAGTGCTTTAAGCGGGGGGGGAGCCTCCTACGAGCAGTACTTC.

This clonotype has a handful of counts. CDR3 sequence reads: CASSITGTGANTGELFF. The CDR3 DNA follows: TGTGCCAGCAGCATAACCGGGACAGGGGCGAACACCGGGGAGCTGTTTTTT. The rearrangement joins TRBV7-8 to TRBJ2-2; 10 bases line up with TRBD1. CDR1 is SGHVS and CDR2 is FQNEAQ in the germline V gene. The trim removed 5 bases at V and 0 bases at J, leaving 6 bases unmatched. The CDR3 length is 17 residues.